The T cell receptor beta chain under discussion was sequenced for a study of shared clonotypes between healthy human individuals. Libraries were prepared by immunoSEQ multiplex PCR; TCRdb keeps only in-frame clonotypes and omits some of them. The sample lists about 560,000 clones, around 77% occurring once. In germline, CDR1 is KGHSH, CDR2 LQKENI. V gave up 3 bases and J gave up 1 base, with 6 bases separating them. This CDR3 is built from 13 residues. This clone is a singleton in its sample. The origin of this receptor is a woman aged 40 to 49 in good health. Some clones in this sample may be carry-over from other donors' samples. The specimen sequenced was PBMCs. The genes are TRBV18 and TRBJ2-5; unclear D gene. This chain's CDR3 is CASSPLSQETQYF. CDR3 nucleotides: TGTGCCAGCTCACCTCTTAGCCAAGAGACCCAGTACTTC. Together with reference TRBV18 and TRBJ2-5, the CDR3 gives the full variable domain: NAGVMQNPRHLVRRRGQEARLRCSPMKGHSHVYWYRQLPEEGLKFMVYLQKENIIDESGMPKERFSAEFPKEGPSILRIQQVVRGDSAAYFCASSPLSQETQYFGPGTRLLVL.